One sample yielded the 27 T cell receptor beta chains listed below, sequenced in a study of cytomegalovirus exposure and HLA in healthy donors. Researchers ran the PCR with 60 Vbeta and 13 Jbeta primers. Assay used: immunoSEQ multiplex PCR; TCRdb lists only in-frame clones, some missing. The sample lists roughly 98,000 clones, roughly 81% seen once, with about 1.5% in the top ten. Specimen: PBMCs. The origin of the receptors is a man between 40 and 49 years old in good health and CMV-seronegative.

For the CDR3, the DNA is TGTGCCAGCTCACCAATTCAGCGGCGGAAAGAGACCCAGTACTTC. It translates to CASSPIQRRKETQYF. The chain has TRBV18 and TRBJ2-5; D possibly corresponds to TRBD2 (5 bases). This CDR3 has 15 amino acids. Germline V gene lookup returns CDR1 KGHSH and CDR2 LQKENI. The V end was cut by 2 bases, the J end by 3 bases, with 13 bases between.

Here the CDR3 DNA reads TGCGCCAGCAGCTTAGCGGGGGCTTTCGTCTACAATGAGCAGTTCTTC. This codes for CASSLAGAFVYNEQFF. The chain combines TRBV5-1 with TRBJ2-1; 8 bases fit TRBD2. The CDR3 has 16 amino acids. V lost 2 bases, J lost 3 bases, and 7 bases stayed unmatched. CDR1 is SGHRS and CDR2 is YFSETQ in the germline V gene.

The CDR3 DNA sequence: TGTGCCAGCAGCGTAGGCCCCGGGAGCGGGGAAGAGACCCAGTACTTC. Protein: CASSVGPGSGEETQYF. The V gene is TRBV9, the J gene TRBJ2-5; the match to TRBD2 covers 7 bases. CDR3 length: 16 residues. The germline V gene encodes CDR1 SGDLS and CDR2 YYNGEE. Trimming took 0 bases from V and 3 from J; bases not matched to a gene: 8.

The V and J genes are TRBV5-4 and TRBJ1-2; 7 bases map to TRBD1. This CDR3 region has 16 residues. From germline, CDR1 is SGHNT and CDR2 YYREEE (reference sequence). V trimming: 0 bases; J trimming: 1 base; junction bases outside the gene matches: 6. In nucleotides, the CDR3 is TGTGCCAGCAGCTTGGAGGGGGCTATTATTAACTATGGCTACACCTTC. Amino acid sequence: CASSLEGAIINYGYTF. The variable domain in full, with the rest retrieved from reference TRBV5-4 and TRBJ1-2, is ETGVTQSPTHLIKTRGQQVTLRCSSQSGHNTVSWYQQALGQGPQFIFQYYREEENGRGNFPPRFSGLQFPNYSSELNVNALELDDSALYLCASSLEGAIINYGYTFGSGTRLTVV.

V and J are TRBV5-4 and TRBJ2-1; 9 bases agree with TRBD2. Trimming took 9 bases from V and 4 from J; bases not matched to a gene: 14. The CDR3 contains 16 residues. From germline, CDR1 is SGHNT and CDR2 YYREEE (reference sequence). The CDR3 region has the DNA TGTGCCACCTCAGTGCCCAGCGGGGGGCCTTACAATGAGCAGTTCTTC. It codes for CATSVPSGGPYNEQFF.

The chain couples TRBV5-1 to TRBJ1-6; 12 bases match TRBD1. This CDR3 region has 15 residues. V shed 0 bases, J shed 9 bases, and the junction held 1 base outside the gene matches. Germline V CDR1 and CDR2: SGHRS, YFSETQ. CDR3 sequence reads: CASSLGGQGASPLHF. CDR3 DNA sequence: TGCGCCAGCAGCTTGGGGGGACAGGGGGCTTCACCCCTCCACTTT.

The V and J genes are TRBV4-1 and TRBJ2-2, with D uncertain. V lost 3 bases to trimming and J lost 2 bases, with 16 bases between them. This CDR3 spans 17 amino acids. The V gene's germline CDR1 is MGHRA and CDR2 YSYEKL. The CDR3 coding sequence is TGCGCCAGCAGCCATGAAACTACCTCCTCTAACACCGGGGAGCTGTTTTTT. It specifies CASSHETTSSNTGELFF.

This sequence joins TRBV6-5 and TRBJ2-7, with 9 bases lining up with TRBD1. CDR3 length: 15 amino acids. Germline assignment: CDR1 MNHEY and CDR2 SVGAGI. The junction had 3 bases not matched to a gene; V was cut back by 0 bases and J by 3 bases. The CDR3 sequence is CASSYSGTGNYEQYF. CDR3 DNA sequence: TGTGCCAGCAGTTACTCCGGGACAGGGAACTACGAGCAGTACTTC.

V usage is TRBV2 and J usage is TRBJ2-5; maybe TRBD1 (6 bases). Near its end, the DNA agrees better with TRBJ2-7, so the J call may be wrong. Germline V lookup: CDR1 SNHLY, CDR2 FYNNEI. The CDR3 totals 13 residues. CDR3 amino acids: CASSDPGVYEQYF. The CDR3, as DNA: TGTGCCAGCAGTGATCCAGGGGTCTACGAGCAGTACTTC.

This chain connects TRBV10-3 to TRBJ2-4; no reliable D call. Trimming cost V 3 bases and J 8 bases, with 5 bases left between them. Per germline, CDR1 ENHRY and CDR2 SYGVKD. CDR3 length: 11 residues. The CDR3 sequence is CAISDRDIQYF. Written as DNA, the CDR3 is TGTGCCATCAGTGATCGAGACATTCAGTACTTC.

The chain employs TRBV6-1 and TRBJ1-1; 7 nucleotides line up with TRBD1. This CDR3 region has 14 residues. The germline gives CDR1 MNHNS, CDR2 SASEGT. V dropped 6 bases and J dropped 0; count of bases not matched to a gene: 4. Here the CDR3 DNA reads TGTGCCAGCAGAAACAGGGGAATGAACACTGAAGCTTTCTTT. Amino acid sequence: CASRNRGMNTEAFF.

The V gene is TRBV12-5, the J gene TRBJ1-5; TRBD1 agrees at 7 bases. The CDR3 sequence is 17 residues long. Germline CDR1 reads LGHNT; CDR2 reads FRNRAP. V lost 1 base and J lost 0; bases outside the gene matches: 6. This CDR3 is CASGLGQGVYSNQPQHF. Written as DNA, the CDR3 is TGTGCTAGTGGTTTGGGACAGGGCGTTTATAGCAATCAGCCCCAGCATTTT.

The table lists this clone with a count of one. The chain has TRBV7-8 and TRBJ2-1; D is undetermined. The germline V gene has CDR1 SGHVS and CDR2 FQNEAQ. The CDR3 consists of 16 residues. Trimming took 4 bases from V and 3 from J, leaving 16 bases between them. CDR3 sequence: CASSSRDPENYNEQFF. As DNA, the CDR3 is TGTGCCAGCAGCTCCCGAGATCCTGAGAACTACAATGAGCAGTTCTTC.

The genes are TRBV15 and TRBJ2-4; 8 bases are shared with TRBD2. CDR3 length equals 18 residues. V lost 5 bases and J lost 0; bases outside the gene matches: 12. Per the germline V gene, CDR1 is LNHNV and CDR2 is YYDKDF (reference sequence). This CDR3 is CATSEAGGRDLAKNIQYF. As DNA, the CDR3 is TGTGCCACCAGCGAGGCGGGGGGTCGCGACCTAGCCAAAAACATTCAGTACTTC.

The V call is TRBV18, the J call TRBJ1-2, with TRBD1 as a possible D gene (5 bases). This CDR3 region has 13 residues. In germline, CDR1 is KGHSH, CDR2 LQKENI. V lost 4 bases, J lost 2 bases, and 8 bases lay in between. This CDR3 reads CASSLQGNYGYTF. The CDR3 DNA is TGTGCCAGCTCACTCCAGGGCAACTATGGCTACACCTTC.

This chain joins TRBV4-3 and TRBJ2-5; possibly TRBD1 for D (6 bases). V was clipped by 0 bases and J by 0 bases, with 8 bases between them. The CDR3 totals 15 residues. Per the germline V gene, CDR1 is LGHNA and CDR2 is YSLEER. The CDR3 spells CASSQDWDNQETQYF. The CDR3 DNA reads as TGCGCCAGCAGCCAAGACTGGGACAACCAAGAGACCCAGTACTTC.

The rearrangement uses TRBV6-1 and TRBJ1-5; D is possibly TRBD1 (6 bases). Trimming removed 0 bases at V and 5 bases at J, with 8 bases between. The CDR3 has 14 residues. The germline gives CDR1 MNHNS, CDR2 SASEGT. The CDR3 is CASSEAGGHQPQHF. The CDR3 DNA is TGTGCCAGCAGTGAAGCCGGGGGGCATCAGCCCCAGCATTTT.

J is TRBJ2-7 and V is TRBV29-1; TRBD1 aligns across 8 bases. The CDR3 extends over 13 amino acids. Per the germline V gene, CDR1 is SQVTM and CDR2 is ANQGSEA. The junction had 7 bases not matched to a gene; V was cut back by 4 bases and J by 5 bases. CDR3 DNA sequence: TGCAGCGTTGGGAGACAGGGGAGGAACGAGCAGTACTTC. Amino acid sequence: CSVGRQGRNEQYF.

This clone came up a few times. The J gene is TRBJ2-7, the V gene TRBV9; D possibly corresponds to TRBD2 (6 bases). V lost 4 bases and J lost 6, with 14 bases in between. The CDR3 covers 13 residues. CDR1 and CDR2 (germline): SGDLS, YYNGEE. The CDR3 DNA is TGTGCCAGCAGCCCGGGACTCTCTCTCGAGCAGTACTTC. Its translation is CASSPGLSLEQYF.

The V and J genes are TRBV10-3 and TRBJ1-2; 11 nucleotides line up with TRBD1. Germline CDR1 ENHRY, CDR2 SYGVKD. V trimming: 0 bases; J trimming: 3 bases; junction bases outside the gene matches: 6. There are 17 residues in the CDR3. The chain's CDR3 is CAISESRTGGADYGYTF. Here the CDR3 DNA reads TGTGCCATCAGTGAGTCCAGGACAGGGGGCGCGGACTATGGCTACACCTTC.

The V call is TRBV9, the J call TRBJ2-2; no clear D. The germline V gene has CDR1 SGDLS and CDR2 YYNGEE. Trimming shortened V by 7 bases and J by 7 bases, and 8 bases separated the two germline ends. CDR3 length: 11 amino acids. The CDR3 region is CASEESGELFF. The CDR3 coding sequence is TGTGCCAGCGAGGAGAGCGGGGAGCTGTTTTTT. The variable domain in full, with the rest retrieved from reference TRBV9 and TRBJ2-2, is DSGVTQTPKHLITATGQRVTLRCSPRSGDLSVYWYQQSLDQGLQFLIQYYNGEERAKGNILERFSAQQFPDLHSELNLSSLELGDSALYFCASEESGELFFGEGSRLTVL.

This chain links TRBV7-2 with TRBJ2-5; TRBD2 aligns across 12 bases. Trimming at V came to 5 bases and at J to 5 bases, leaving 6 bases not matched to a gene. The CDR3 contains 15 residues. Looked up from germline, CDR1 is SGHTA and CDR2 is FQGNSA. The CDR3 DNA reads as TGTGCCAGCAGCGATCTAGCGGGGGGGCCTGAGACCCAGTACTTC. This gives the protein CASSDLAGGPETQYF.

J is TRBJ1-1 and V is TRBV28; the match to TRBD1 covers 9 bases. Unmatched junction bases numbered 4, after V lost 4 bases and J lost 1 base. Germline V gene lookup returns CDR1 MDHEN and CDR2 SYDVKM. The CDR3 length is 15 residues. CDR3 bases: TGTGCCAGCAGTTACGGACAGGGGTGGAACACTGAAGCTTTCTTT. Protein product: CASSYGQGWNTEAFF. Full variable domain (outside the CDR3, taken from reference TRBV28 and TRBJ1-1): DVKVTQSSRYLVKRTGEKVFLECVQDMDHENMFWYRQDPGLGLRLIYFSYDVKMKEKGDIPEGYSVSREKKERFSLILESASTNQTSMYLCASSYGQGWNTEAFFGQGTRLTVV.

This sequence joins TRBV7-9 and TRBJ1-4; a weak D match, TRBD1 (5 bases). The germline CDR1 and CDR2 sequences are SEHNR and FQNEAQ (reference sequence). This CDR3 is 15 amino acids long. The ends were cut back, 3 bases at V and 4 bases at J, with 12 bases in the middle. The CDR3 loop reads CASSLGGGLNEKLFF. CDR3 sequence (DNA): TGTGCCAGCAGCTTGGGTGGGGGACTTAATGAAAAACTGTTTTTT.

The chain recombines TRBV5-1 with TRBJ2-2; D gene uncertain. The ends were cut back, 4 bases at V and 2 bases at J, with 18 bases in the middle. Germline V CDR1 and CDR2: SGHRS, YFSETQ. The CDR3 consists of 17 residues. The CDR3 coding sequence is TGCGCCAGCAGCCTGGAACTTGTTATCATCAACACCGGGGAGCTGTTTTTT. This sequence encodes CASSLELVIINTGELFF.

This chain links TRBV7-9 with TRBJ1-3, with a possible D match to TRBD1 (5 bases). The CDR3 length is 14 residues. Trimming shortened V by 6 bases and J by 4 bases, and 13 bases separated the two germline ends. CDR1 SEHNR and CDR2 FQNEAQ come from the germline V gene (reference sequence). This CDR3 reads CASSLQGAGNTIYF. The CDR3 DNA follows: TGTGCCAGCAGTTTGCAGGGCGCAGGAAACACCATATATTTT.

This clone was detected a few times. The rearrangement joins TRBV19 to TRBJ1-2, with D uncertain. Per the germline V gene, CDR1 is LNHDA and CDR2 is SQIVND (reference sequence). V was clipped by 3 bases and J by 8 bases, with 16 bases between them. The CDR3 length is 14 residues. The CDR3 DNA reads as TGTGCCAGTAGTATGGACGGACTCTTATGGGGCTACACCTTC. Translated: CASSMDGLLWGYTF.